This paragraph covers one T cell receptor (beta chain) sequence. Trimming took 7 bases from V and 7 from J, leaving 13 bases between them. There are 12 residues in the CDR3. Germline V gives CDR1 SEHNR, CDR2 FQNEAQ (reference sequence). This sample was included in a study of T cell changes during pregnancy in multiple sclerosis. Method: immunoSEQ multiplex PCR; TCRdb's copy keeps in-frame clones and lacks some. The repertoire includes 8,500 to 13,000 clones, approximately 90% of them detected once, and 5.1% sits in the top ten. The chain recombines TRBV7-9 with TRBJ1-1, with D unclear. The starting material was CD8+ T cells from peripheral blood mononuclear cells, obtained in the first trimester of pregnancy. This receptor was obtained from a female donor in good health, enrolled as a control in a pregnancy study. CDR3 sequence (DNA): TGTGCCAGCACCAAAATGAGAGATGAAGCTTTCTTT. Translating gives CASTKMRDEAFF. The whole variable domain, remainder taken from reference TRBV7-9 and TRBJ1-1, is DTGVSQNPRHKITKRGQNVTFRCDPISEHNRLYWYRQTLGQGPEFLTYFQNEAQLEKSRLLSDRFSAERPKGSFSTLEIQRTEQGDSAMYLCASTKMRDEAFFGQGTRLTVV.